What follows are 31 T cell receptor beta chains derived from one specimen sequenced in a study of STAT5B mutations in CD4+ large granular lymphocyte leukemia. Profiled with immunoSEQ multiplex PCR; TCRdb holds only in-frame clones, not every one. The data show tens of thousands of clones, approximately 84% seen once. The sample taken for sequencing was CD4+ T cells from blood buffy coats. These receptors were taken from a human donor in good health.

V gene TRBV5-4 combines with J gene TRBJ1-1; D unclear. Trimming pared 1 base from V and 2 bases from J, leaving 9 bases between. The CDR3 contains 14 residues. Germline lookup yields CDR1 SGHNT and CDR2 YYREEE (reference sequence). The CDR3 nucleotides read TGTGCCAGCAGCTTGACACCTAGTAACACTGAAGCTTTCTTT. Residues: CASSLTPSNTEAFF. The entire variable domain, with the rest obtained from reference TRBV5-4 and TRBJ1-1, is as follows: ETGVTQSPTHLIKTRGQQVTLRCSSQSGHNTVSWYQQALGQGPQFIFQYYREEENGRGNFPPRFSGLQFPNYSSELNVNALELDDSALYLCASSLTPSNTEAFFGQGTRLTVV.

The V gene is TRBV6-1, the J gene TRBJ2-2; 13 positions match TRBD2. From germline, CDR1 is MNHNS and CDR2 SASEGT. Trimming removed 5 bases from V and 5 bases from J; junction bases left unmatched: 2. The CDR3 spans 15 residues. The CDR3 DNA follows: TGTGCCAGCAGTACTAGCGGGGGGGCAACCGGGGAGCTGTTTTTT. Amino acid sequence: CASSTSGGATGELFF.

This clone is a singleton in its sample. This rearrangement joins TRBV11-1 to TRBJ2-5; no reliable D call. Germline loops: CDR1 SGHAT, CDR2 FQDESV (reference sequence). Trimming removed 3 bases from V and 5 bases from J, with 4 bases in between. This CDR3 is built from 11 residues. CDR3 nucleotide sequence: TGTGCCAGCAGCTTTGGCGAGACCCAGTACTTC. Translating it yields CASSFGETQYF.

V gene TRBV7-9 combines with J gene TRBJ2-3; D not certain. The V gene's germline CDR1 is SEHNR and CDR2 FQNEAQ (reference sequence). This CDR3 is built from 13 residues. Between the trimmed V and J ends, which lost 10 bases and 0 bases, there was a span of 11 bases. CDR3 amino acids: CATRKSSTDTQYF. CDR3 DNA: TGTGCCACACGCAAGTCAAGCACAGATACGCAGTATTTT.

This clone turned up a few times. The chain recombines TRBV5-6 with TRBJ1-1; D unresolved. This CDR3 contains 12 residues. The V gene's germline CDR1 is SGHDT and CDR2 YYEEEE. Trimming pared 2 bases from V and 2 bases from J, leaving 4 bases between. The CDR3 here is CASSFINTEAFF. In nucleotides, the CDR3 is TGTGCCAGCAGCTTTATAAACACTGAAGCTTTCTTT.

The J gene is TRBJ2-5, the V gene TRBV7-9; D gene unclear. The J call may be in error: the DNA end matches TRBJ2-7 better. The CDR3 has 14 amino acids. The germline gives CDR1 SEHNR, CDR2 FQNEAQ (reference sequence). CDR3 loop: CASSPKDTRYEQYF. CDR3 bases: TGTGCCAGCAGCCCAAAAGACACGCGATACGAGCAGTACTTC.

This clone appeared once. The chain carries TRBV5-8 and TRBJ1-2; D not resolved. The CDR3 sequence is 13 residues long. V lost 6 bases and J 4 bases, leaving 13 bases between the germline ends. Germline V CDR1 and CDR2: SGHTS, YDEGEE. The CDR3 coding sequence is TGTGCCAGCAATAAACACGGAACCTATGGCTACACCTTC. This codes for CASNKHGTYGYTF.

The chain couples TRBV5-1 to TRBJ2-2, with 10 bases lining up with TRBD1. In germline, CDR1 is SGHRS, CDR2 YFSETQ. The CDR3 totals 16 residues. V gave up 3 bases and J gave up 4 bases; unmatched junction bases: 6. CDR3 amino acids: CASSSPGTGATGELFF. As DNA, the CDR3 is TGCGCCAGCAGCTCCCCCGGGACAGGGGCCACCGGGGAGCTGTTTTTT.

V usage is TRBV14 and J usage is TRBJ2-7, with D uncertain. CDR3 length: 12 residues. In germline, CDR1 is SGHDN, CDR2 FVKESK. Trimming removed 2 bases at V and 4 bases at J, with 6 bases between. The DNA of the CDR3 is TGTGCCAGCAGCCAATCGCGGTACGAGCAGTACTTC. This codes for CASSQSRYEQYF.

This chain connects TRBV7-9 to TRBJ1-1; D remains unclear. Trimming took 1 base from V and 0 from J, leaving 6 bases between them. Looked up from germline, CDR1 is SEHNR and CDR2 is FQNEAQ (reference sequence). The CDR3 spans 14 residues. The CDR3 DNA reads TGTGCCAGCAGCTTAGGACCAGTGAACACTGAAGCTTTCTTT. Protein: CASSLGPVNTEAFF.

The CDR3 DNA reads as TGTGCCAGCAGTGAGGATATAAATCAGCCCCAGCATTTT. Translation: CASSEDINQPQHF. The chain has TRBV6-4 and TRBJ1-5; no definite D call. The CDR3 has 13 residues. V shed 3 bases and J shed 4 bases, with 7 bases lying between them. Per germline, CDR1 MRHNA and CDR2 SNTAGT.

V is TRBV4-2 and J is TRBJ1-1, with 12 positions matching TRBD1. The CDR3 contains 20 residues. V shed 5 bases, J shed 5 bases, and the junction held 21 bases outside the gene matches. Per the germline V gene, CDR1 is LGHNA and CDR2 is YNFKEQ. CDR3 in DNA: TGTGCCAGCAGCTCCCTACCCACCACGGGACAGGGGGCAAGATATACTGAAGCTTTCTTT. This translates into CASSSLPTTGQGARYTEAFF.

V is TRBV9 and J is TRBJ1-6; 9 nucleotides line up with TRBD1. Germline V gene lookup returns CDR1 SGDLS and CDR2 YYNGEE. The V and J ends lost 4 bases and 7 bases, in that order; junction bases with no gene match: 9. This CDR3 spans 16 amino acids. The CDR3 DNA reads TGTGCCAGCAGCAAAACGACAGGGGGTCGAAATTCACCCCTCCACTTT. It encodes CASSKTTGGRNSPLHF.

The chain employs TRBV19 and TRBJ1-4; the D is unclear. The CDR3 loop spans 13 amino acids. Trimming took off 4 bases at V and 8 bases at J, with 11 bases between the two ends. In germline, CDR1 is LNHDA, CDR2 SQIVND (reference sequence). CDR3 sequence (DNA): TGTGCCAGTAGTACCGAGAGGAGGGAAAAACTGTTTTTT. This encodes CASSTERREKLFF.

The J gene is TRBJ2-3, the V gene TRBV7-2, with D hard to call. Germline CDR1 reads SGHTA; CDR2 reads FQGNSA. The CDR3 extends over 12 amino acids. V was shortened by 3 bases and J by 0 bases, with 1 base between the two germline ends. The CDR3 sequence: CASSFSTDTQYF. The DNA of the CDR3 is TGTGCCAGCAGCTTCAGCACAGATACGCAGTATTTT.

The chain employs TRBV5-6 and TRBJ2-7; 13 bases are a match to TRBD2. The CDR3 has 14 residues. Germline CDR1 and CDR2: SGHDT and YYEEEE. The V and J ends lost 5 bases and 3 bases, in that order; junction bases with no gene match: 2. The CDR3 DNA reads as TGTGCCAGCAGACTAGCGGGGGGGTACTACGAGCAGTACTTC. This gives the protein CASRLAGGYYEQYF.

V gene TRBV7-3 combines with J gene TRBJ2-4; D remains unclear. Trimming cost V 3 bases and J 7 bases, with 10 bases left between them. Germline V lookup: CDR1 SGHTA, CDR2 FQGTGA. CDR3 length equals 13 residues. CDR3 sequence: CASSFVGANIQYF. The CDR3, as DNA: TGTGCCAGCAGCTTTGTGGGTGCGAACATTCAGTACTTC.

This sequence joins TRBV5-1 and TRBJ2-5; 9 bases fit TRBD2. Germline CDR1 reads SGHRS; CDR2 reads YFSETQ. Germline trimming cut 4 bases from V and 0 bases from J; bases unmatched to any gene: 10. This CDR3 is built from 17 residues. The CDR3 sequence: CASSPGGLAGYQETQYF. The CDR3 bases are TGCGCCAGCAGCCCTGGGGGGCTAGCGGGGTACCAAGAGACCCAGTACTTC.

The CDR3 sequence is CASRNTGFSPLHF. The CDR3 nucleotides read TGTGCCAGCAGGAATACAGGGTTTTCACCCCTCCACTTT. This chain links TRBV6-5 with TRBJ1-6, with D possibly being TRBD1 (6 bases). This CDR3 spans 13 amino acids. Germline assignment: CDR1 MNHEY and CDR2 SVGAGI. Deletions cut 6 bases from V and 9 bases from J, with 12 bases between.

This sequence joins TRBV29-1 and TRBJ2-2, with a weak D call TRBD2 (6 bases). Between the trimmed V and J ends, which lost 3 bases and 7 bases, there was a span of 15 bases. The CDR3 has 14 residues. CDR1 and CDR2 from the germline V gene are SQVTM and ANQGSEA. Here the CDR3 DNA reads TGCAGCGTTGATCGGGGGAAATTAAGCGGGGAGCTGTTTTTT. Protein: CSVDRGKLSGELFF.

V is TRBV7-9 and J is TRBJ2-7; TRBD2 matches 11 bases. Trimming cost V 4 bases and J 7 bases; bases outside gene matches: 9. CDR1 SEHNR and CDR2 FQNEAQ come from the germline V gene (reference sequence). This CDR3 region has 15 residues. CDR3 loop: CASSSSLAGEVEQYF. CDR3 sequence (DNA): TGTGCCAGCAGCTCTTCACTAGCGGGAGAGGTAGAGCAGTACTTC.

This chain connects TRBV7-6 to TRBJ2-1; 9 bases agree with TRBD1. This CDR3 comprises 16 residues. Germline CDR1 is SGHVS and CDR2 is FNYEAQ. V lost 6 bases, J lost 3 bases, and 9 bases stayed unmatched. The CDR3 DNA reads as TGTGCCAGCAGTTTTGCCGGGACAGGGAACTACAATGAGCAGTTCTTC. Translation: CASSFAGTGNYNEQFF.

V usage is TRBV5-1 and J usage is TRBJ2-5; no firm D call. CDR1 is SGHRS and CDR2 is YFSETQ in the germline V gene. The V end lost 0 bases, the J end lost 0 bases, and 15 bases lay between the germline ends. There are 17 residues in the CDR3. CDR3 in amino acids: CASSLAAAGPYQETQYF. DNA for the CDR3: TGCGCCAGCAGCTTGGCCGCGGCAGGACCGTACCAAGAGACCCAGTACTTC.

The chain has TRBV6-5 and TRBJ1-1; possible D gene TRBD1, 5 bases. The ends were cut back, 5 bases at V and 11 bases at J, with 18 bases in the middle. The CDR3 has 13 amino acids. CDR1 and CDR2 from the germline V gene are MNHEY and SVGAGI. The CDR3 bases are TGTGCCAGCAGTCCCGACCTGGGGGTCGTGGCTTTCTTT. Encoded protein: CASSPDLGVVAFF.

The genes are TRBV6-1 and TRBJ1-6, with 7 positions matching TRBD1. Looked up from germline, CDR1 is MNHNS and CDR2 is SASEGT. With 2 bases clipped from V and 0 bases from J, the junction kept 13 bases outside the gene matches. The CDR3 is 20 residues long. The CDR3 region has the DNA TGTGCCAGCAGTGAAATTTTCTCGGGACAGAAGAGCTCCTATAATTCACCCCTCCACTTT. The encoded protein is CASSEIFSGQKSSYNSPLHF.

The chain joins TRBV5-6 to TRBJ2-4; D remains ambiguous. CDR1 SGHDT and CDR2 YYEEEE come from the germline V gene. The CDR3 length is 13 residues. V lost 7 bases and J lost 7, with 15 bases in between. The CDR3 region is CASYVVSENIQYF. The CDR3 DNA reads as TGTGCCAGCTATGTGGTATCGGAGAACATTCAGTACTTC.

The chain joins TRBV9 to TRBJ1-1, with D unclear. Trimming pared 2 bases from V and 5 bases from J, leaving 16 bases between. This CDR3 is 15 amino acids long. Germline lookup yields CDR1 SGDLS and CDR2 YYNGEE. Here the CDR3 reads CASSVWRPYGTEAFF. As DNA, the CDR3 is TGTGCCAGCAGCGTCTGGCGGCCATACGGGACTGAAGCTTTCTTT.

This chain joins TRBV2 and TRBJ2-4; D gene unclear. The germline V and J ends were trimmed by 6 bases and 0 bases, with 12 bases remaining between them. Germline CDR1 is SNHLY and CDR2 is FYNNEI. The CDR3 is 15 residues long. In DNA form, the CDR3 reads TGTGCCAGCAGCCATCCCGGGTTAGCCAAAAACATTCAGTACTTC. Its translation: CASSHPGLAKNIQYF.

This rearrangement joins TRBV19 to TRBJ2-7, with D unresolved. The CDR3 is 12 amino acids. Trimming took off 8 bases at V and 2 bases at J, with 10 bases between the two ends. CDR1 LNHDA and CDR2 SQIVND come from the germline V gene (reference sequence). The CDR3 spells CASGEGPYEQYF. DNA for the CDR3: TGTGCCAGTGGGGAAGGCCCCTACGAGCAGTACTTC.

V is TRBV9 and J is TRBJ2-3, with D perhaps matching TRBD1 (5 bases). There are 14 residues in the CDR3. Germline V gives CDR1 SGDLS, CDR2 YYNGEE. The V and J ends lost 3 bases and 6 bases respectively, with 14 bases between them. CDR3 loop: CASSGGFLPDTQYF. CDR3 bases: TGTGCCAGCAGCGGGGGCTTCCTCCCCGATACGCAGTATTTT.

The rearrangement uses TRBV30 and TRBJ2-5; D is undetermined. With 2 bases removed from V and 4 bases from J, the gap between germline ends came to 17 bases. This CDR3 contains 15 residues. Germline V CDR1 and CDR2: GTSNPN, SVGIG (reference sequence). CDR3 residues: CAWSSTWARIETQYF. The CDR3 DNA follows: TGTGCCTGGAGTTCAACGTGGGCCAGAATAGAGACCCAGTACTTC.